The 24 T cell receptor beta chains given below trace back to one sample, sequenced in a study of spatial heterogeneity in lung cancer. One entry per CDR3 protein, called by TCRdb with MiXCR from the 5' RACE reads. The sample has 100,000 to 120,000 distinct CDR3 sequences; more than 10% are singletons. Time point of the sample: blood at routine non-recurrence follow-up after resection. The specimen comprised PBMCs, sampled at follow-up. These receptors came from a female donor with early-stage non-small cell lung cancer.

This clonotype was found many times. V and J are TRBV12-3 or TRBV12-4 and TRBJ1-1; D may be TRBD1 (5 bases). The CDR3 covers 13 residues. V was shortened by 6 bases and J by 1 base, with 9 bases between the two germline ends. Here the CDR3 reads CASSTQGNTEAFF. CDR3 coding DNA: TGTGCCAGCAGCACTCAGGGGAACACTGAAGCTTTCTTT.

This clonotype came up a few times. The rearrangement joins TRBV9 to TRBJ2-3; 8 bases line up with TRBD2. V lost 0 bases, J lost 0 bases, and 9 bases stayed unmatched. The length of the CDR3 is 18 residues. CDR1 and CDR2 (germline): SGDLS, YYNGEE. CDR3 amino acids: CASSVGTSGMGSTDTQYF. CDR3 nucleotides: TGTGCCAGCAGCGTAGGTACTAGCGGAATGGGGAGCACAGATACGCAGTATTTT.

This chain connects TRBV20-1 to TRBJ2-3; 7 bases align to TRBD2. The V and J ends lost 1 base and 5 bases, in that order; junction bases with no gene match: 9. Germline lookup yields CDR1 DFQATT and CDR2 SNEGSKA (reference sequence). The CDR3 sequence is 15 residues long. The CDR3 protein is CSARASAGVIDTQYF. CDR3 nucleotide sequence: TGCAGTGCTAGAGCCTCTGCGGGAGTTATAGATACGCAGTATTTT.

The chain uses TRBV18 and TRBJ2-7; D uncertain. Per germline, CDR1 KGHSH and CDR2 LQKENI. V dropped 1 base and J dropped 3 bases, with 10 bases sitting between them. The CDR3 is made up of 14 amino acids. In nucleotides, the CDR3 is TGTGCCAGCTCACCACTGGGGTCTGACTACGAGCAGTACTTC. This encodes CASSPLGSDYEQYF.

The chain carries TRBV20-1 and TRBJ2-3; 11 nucleotides line up with TRBD2. CDR3 length: 14 residues. The trim removed 6 bases at V and 5 bases at J, leaving 7 bases unmatched. The V gene's germline CDR1 is DFQATT and CDR2 SNEGSKA (reference sequence). CDR3 sequence reads: CSAVAGGRGDTQYF. In nucleotides, the CDR3 is TGCAGTGCAGTAGCGGGAGGGCGGGGAGATACGCAGTATTTT.

The chain has TRBV6-5 and TRBJ2-2; 8 bases are a match to TRBD1. The V segment lost 2 bases and the J segment 2 bases; nucleotides outside the gene matches: 7. CDR1 and CDR2 from the germline V gene are MNHEY and SVGAGI. The CDR3 loop spans 17 amino acids. Here the CDR3 DNA reads TGTGCCAGCAGTTACCACCGGGACAGGTTCAACACCGGGGAGCTGTTTTTT. Its translation: CASSYHRDRFNTGELFF.

This clonotype was detected a few times. The chain uses TRBV11-2 and TRBJ2-5; tentative D call: TRBD2 (6 bases). Deletions cut 2 bases from V and 1 base from J, with 11 bases between. The length of the CDR3 is 15 residues. Germline V gene lookup returns CDR1 SGHAT and CDR2 FQNNGV. Here the CDR3 DNA reads TGTGCCAGCAGCTTAAGTGGCGGGACCCAAGAGACCCAGTACTTC. Translating it yields CASSLSGGTQETQYF.

Comments on this clonotype: This may be a read error, as it is one base from a much larger clone. The chain uses TRBV10-3 and TRBJ2-1, with D perhaps matching TRBD2 (5 bases). Germline CDR1 and CDR2: ENHRY and SYGVKD. The CDR3 extends over 15 amino acids. CDR3 in amino acids: CTISEDLRSYNEQFF. The DNA for the CDR3 is TGTACCATCAGTGAGGACTTACGCTCCTACAATGAGCAGTTCTTC.

The rearrangement uses TRBV19 and TRBJ2-3, with 7 bases fitting TRBD2. CDR1 is LNHDA and CDR2 is SQIVND in the germline V gene (reference sequence). This CDR3 comprises 15 residues. V gave up 6 bases and J gave up 3 bases; unmatched junction bases: 9. CDR3 protein: CASRPPGGGTDTQYF. The CDR3 coding sequence is TGTGCCAGTAGACCCCCCGGCGGGGGAACAGATACGCAGTATTTT.

The V gene is TRBV12-3 or TRBV12-4, the J gene TRBJ2-5; weak D call: TRBD2 (5 bases). The germline V and J ends were trimmed by 6 bases and 3 bases, with 17 bases remaining between them. The CDR3 spans 15 residues. The CDR3 DNA sequence: TGTGCCAGCAGACCCGCGTCATGGGAGAAAGAGACCCAGTACTTC. Residues: CASRPASWEKETQYF.

The chain combines TRBV20-1 with TRBJ1-5; TRBD1 aligns across 9 bases. Germline CDR1 is DFQATT and CDR2 is SNEGSKA (reference sequence). Unmatched junction bases numbered 3, after V lost 3 bases and J lost 6 bases. The CDR3 consists of 13 residues. CDR3 nucleotides: TGCAGTGCTAGGGGACAGGGTATTCAGCCCCAGCATTTT. Its translation: CSARGQGIQPQHF.

This clonotype was counted many times. Here the CDR3 DNA reads TGTGCCAGCTCATCCTGGGCAGACCACACAGATACGCAGTATTTT. This gives the protein CASSSWADHTDTQYF. The chain is built from TRBV18 and TRBJ2-3; D is ambiguous. The CDR3 runs to 15 residues. Germline values: CDR1 KGHSH, CDR2 LQKENI. With 5 bases removed from V and 2 bases from J, the gap between germline ends came to 14 bases.

For this clonotype: This may come from a read error, since a much larger clone is one base off. V gene TRBV10-3 combines with J gene TRBJ2-5; TRBD2 matches 11 bases. The CDR3 is 15 residues long. The V and J ends lost 7 bases and 4 bases, in that order; junction bases with no gene match: 8. The germline V gene encodes CDR1 ENHRY and CDR2 SYGVKD. The CDR3 bases are TGTGCCATCAATGACCAACTAGCGGGAGTAGAGACCCAGTACTTC. It yields the protein CAINDQLAGVETQYF.

This clonotype was counted between two and nine times. V is TRBV7-2 and J is TRBJ1-2; 7 bases fit TRBD1. The CDR3 length is 15 residues. Trimming cost V 5 bases and J 1 base; bases outside gene matches: 7. Germline loops: CDR1 SGHTA, CDR2 FQGNSA. CDR3: CASSPAGQNNYGYTF. The CDR3 DNA reads as TGTGCCAGCAGCCCTGCGGGACAGAATAACTATGGCTACACCTTC.

The chain recombines TRBV20-1 with TRBJ2-7; 7 bases map to TRBD2. CDR1 DFQATT and CDR2 SNEGSKA come from the germline V gene (reference sequence). This CDR3 region has 14 residues. With V trimmed by 5 bases and J by 0 bases, 7 bases remained unmatched. The CDR3 coding sequence is TGCAGTGCTTTAAATAGCGGGCGCTCCTACGAGCAGTACTTC. Translating gives CSALNSGRSYEQYF.

J is TRBJ2-1 and V is TRBV24-1; 11 bases are a match to TRBD2. With 12 bases clipped from V and 8 bases from J, the junction kept 11 bases outside the gene matches. This CDR3 has 14 residues. The V gene's germline CDR1 is KGHDR and CDR2 SFDVKD. CDR3 bases: TGTGCCCCCCATTCAGCTAGCGGGAGGCATGAGCAGTTCTTC. This sequence encodes CAPHSASGRHEQFF.

The chain recombines TRBV18 with TRBJ2-5; unclear D gene. CDR1 is KGHSH and CDR2 is LQKENI in the germline V gene. V was shortened by 5 bases and J by 0 bases, with 7 bases between the two germline ends. There are 13 residues in the CDR3. CDR3 DNA: TGTGCCAGCTCATCAAGGTACCAAGAGACCCAGTACTTC. Protein sequence: CASSSRYQETQYF. Supplemented by reference TRBV18 and TRBJ2-5, the full variable domain reads NAGVMQNPRHLVRRRGQEARLRCSPMKGHSHVYWYRQLPEEGLKFMVYLQKENIIDESGMPKERFSAEFPKEGPSILRIQQVVRGDSAAYFCASSSRYQETQYFGPGTRLLVL.

This clonotype was counted between two and nine times. The chain links TRBV9 to TRBJ2-1; 11 bases align to TRBD1. Germline CDR1 and CDR2: SGDLS and YYNGEE. V trimming: 3 bases; J trimming: 8 bases; junction bases outside the gene matches: 10. The CDR3 covers 16 residues. The CDR3 DNA reads as TGTGCCAGCAGCGGAACCGGGACAGGGGGTTTCTATGAGCAGTTCTTC. Translated, it gives CASSGTGTGGFYEQFF.

This clonotype was seen only a few times. In nucleotides, the CDR3 is TGTGCCAGCAGCTTAATGGCAGGGGATGGCGAAAAACTGTTTTTT. It yields the protein CASSLMAGDGEKLFF. This rearrangement joins TRBV7-9 to TRBJ1-4; tentatively, D is TRBD1 (6 bases). CDR1 SEHNR and CDR2 FQNEAQ come from the germline V gene (reference sequence). The CDR3 totals 15 residues. V was trimmed by 2 bases and J by 8 bases, leaving 15 bases between them.

This rearrangement joins TRBV19 to TRBJ2-3; D is possibly TRBD1 or TRBD2 (6 bases each). The CDR3 runs to 13 residues. The germline CDR1 and CDR2 sequences are LNHDA and SQIVND (reference sequence). The germline V and J ends were trimmed by 11 bases and 0 bases, with 12 bases remaining between them. CDR3 protein: CAAGQISTDTQYF. CDR3 nucleotides: TGTGCCGCGGGACAAATCAGCACAGATACGCAGTATTTT.

The rearrangement links TRBV29-1 to TRBJ2-1; TRBD2 agrees at 7 bases. CDR3 size: 11 residues. CDR1 is SQVTM, CDR2 ANQGSEA, per germline. V shed 5 bases, J shed 13 bases, and the junction held 8 bases outside the gene matches. The CDR3 DNA is TGCAGCGTTCCGTGGACTAGGGATCAGTTCTTC. This gives the protein CSVPWTRDQFF.

Details on this clonotype: Given a much more abundant clone one base away, this may be a read error. The genes are TRBV29-1 and TRBJ2-3; D gene ambiguous. Germline V gene sequence: CDR1 SQVTM, CDR2 ANQGSEA. The CDR3 extends over 12 amino acids. CDR3 nucleotide sequence: TGCGGCGAGCAGCAGTCCACAGATACGCAGTATTTT. Its protein product is CGEQQSTDTQYF.

This clonotype turned up a few times. The chain uses TRBV5-1 and TRBJ2-1; the match to TRBD2 covers 13 bases. With 3 bases clipped from V and 0 bases from J, the junction kept 6 bases outside the gene matches. The CDR3 runs to 18 residues. Germline CDR1 is SGHRS and CDR2 is YFSETQ. CDR3 in amino acids: CASSSRLAGGLSYNEQFF. CDR3 sequence (DNA): TGCGCCAGCAGCTCCCGACTAGCGGGAGGTCTCTCCTACAATGAGCAGTTCTTC.

V usage is TRBV6-2 or TRBV6-3 and J usage is TRBJ2-7, with D tentatively TRBD2 (6 bases). Per the germline V gene, CDR1 is MNHEY and CDR2 is SVGEGT. V dropped 2 bases and J dropped 5 bases, with 13 bases sitting between them. The CDR3 is 14 residues long. CDR3 amino acids: CASSYDGRVNEQYF. DNA of the CDR3: TGTGCCAGCAGTTACGACGGGAGAGTCAACGAGCAGTACTTC.